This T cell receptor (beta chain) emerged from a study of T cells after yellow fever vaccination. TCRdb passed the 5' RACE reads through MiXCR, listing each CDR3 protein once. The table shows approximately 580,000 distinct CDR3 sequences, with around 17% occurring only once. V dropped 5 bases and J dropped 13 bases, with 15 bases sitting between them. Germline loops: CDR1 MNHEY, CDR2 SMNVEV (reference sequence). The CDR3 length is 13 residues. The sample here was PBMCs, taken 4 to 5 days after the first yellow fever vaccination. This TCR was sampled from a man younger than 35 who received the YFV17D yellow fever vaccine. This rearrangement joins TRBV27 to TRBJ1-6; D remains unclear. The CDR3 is CASSPLTAGPLHF. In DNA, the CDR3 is TGTGCCAGCAGTCCACTAACAGCTGGCCCCCTCCACTTT.